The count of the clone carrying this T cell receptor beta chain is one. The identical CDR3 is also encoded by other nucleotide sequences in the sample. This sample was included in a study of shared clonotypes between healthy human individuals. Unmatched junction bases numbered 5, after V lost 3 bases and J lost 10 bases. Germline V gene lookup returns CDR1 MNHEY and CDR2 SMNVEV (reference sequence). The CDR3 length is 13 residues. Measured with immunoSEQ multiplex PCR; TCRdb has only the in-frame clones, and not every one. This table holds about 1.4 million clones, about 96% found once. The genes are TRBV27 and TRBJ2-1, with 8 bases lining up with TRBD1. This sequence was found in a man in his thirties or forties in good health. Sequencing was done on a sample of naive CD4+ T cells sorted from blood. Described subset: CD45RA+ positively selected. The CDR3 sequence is CASSFLAGGEQFF. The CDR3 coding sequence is TGTGCCAGCAGTTTTCTCGCAGGGGGCGAGCAGTTCTTC.